This entry describes one T cell receptor (beta chain). What it recognizes is unknown. The sample belongs to a study of T cells expressing NK-cell markers. Study context: The authors sequenced eight donors, of whom seven were HCMV-seropositive and one was seronegative.

No DNA is given; TCRdb re-called the 5' RACE reads and lists each CDR3 protein once. Listed are roughly 390,000 distinct CDR3 sequences; about 5.2% falls within the top ten. The CDR3 extends over 18 amino acids. CDR1 and CDR2 from the germline V gene are MNHEY and SVGAGI. Notes on the study in general: Clarity on HCMV specificity was lacking for the expanded NKG2C+ T cell clones. Similarly, these clonotypes led the CD3+CD56-NKG2C+ fraction as well in four donors.

Sequencing was performed on blood T cells: a sorted CD56 or NKG2C T cell subset, CD4+ or CD8+ T cells, or bulk PBMC T cells (not recorded which). This chain connects TRBV6-5 to TRBJ2-2; TCRdb's D gene call, TRBD1, goes unchecked for lack of DNA. This receptor was obtained from a man aged 18 to 69 in good health. The CDR3 spells CASSSRIPGRGDTGELFF.